This T cell receptor beta chain stems from a study of lung T cells in sarcoidosis with Löfgren's syndrome. About the research overall: Bronchoalveolar lavage fluid in sarcoidosis accumulates CD4+ T cells.

MiXCR, run by TCRdb on the reads, gives a single entry per CDR3 protein. Of about 19,000 distinct CDR3 sequences in the sample, around 23% were seen once. Findings of the study overall: Sarcoidosis antigen recognition was only suggested, antigen unidentified.

V lost 2 bases and J lost 5; bases outside the gene matches: 5. This CDR3 contains 15 residues. This clonotype occurred a few times. Its antigen remains unknown. The sequencing sample was made of CD4+ T cells from bronchoalveolar lavage. The chain has TRBV12-3 or TRBV12-4 and TRBJ2-1; 8 nucleotides align to TRBD2. The TCR comes from a human donor with sarcoidosis (Löfgren's syndrome or another form), or a control subject (not recorded which). The CDR3 DNA follows: TGTGCCAGCAGTTTACGCACTAGCGGTAACAATGAGCAGTTCTTC. Residues: CASSLRTSGNNEQFF.